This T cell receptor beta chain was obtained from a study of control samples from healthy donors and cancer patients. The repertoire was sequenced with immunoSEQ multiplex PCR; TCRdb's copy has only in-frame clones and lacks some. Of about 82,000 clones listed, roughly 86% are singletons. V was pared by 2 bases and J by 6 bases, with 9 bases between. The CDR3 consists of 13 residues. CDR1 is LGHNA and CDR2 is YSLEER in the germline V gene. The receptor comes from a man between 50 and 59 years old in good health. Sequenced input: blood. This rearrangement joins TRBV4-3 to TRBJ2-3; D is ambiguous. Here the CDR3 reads CASSQILLDTQYF. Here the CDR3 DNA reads TGCGCCAGCAGCCAAATCTTGTTGGATACGCAGTATTTT.